Shown below are 11 T cell receptor beta chains from a single sample sequenced in a study of T-cell reconstitution after alpha-beta-depleted transplantation in children. Unique molecular identifiers tagged the TCRbeta library. TCRdb analysed the PCR reads with MiXCR anew, one entry per CDR3 protein. The sample holds 900,000 or so distinct CDR3 sequences, less than 20% seen once. Sequencing used PBMCs, mostly from graft donor cells, obtained 360 days after TCRalphabeta/CD19-depleted stem cell transplant. The origin of the receptors is a male patient between 5 and 17 years old who had a stem cell transplant for acute lymphoblastic leukemia, so the T cells may come from the graft donor.

This clonotype was seen at least ten times. The rearrangement joins TRBV20-1 to TRBJ2-7, with D uncertain. The germline V and J ends were trimmed by 0 bases and 2 bases, with 14 bases remaining between them. The V gene's germline CDR1 is DFQATT and CDR2 SNEGSKA (reference sequence). The CDR3 extends over 15 amino acids. In DNA form, the CDR3 reads TGCAGTGCTAGAGATCCCCACGGGCACACCTACGAGCAGTACTTC. Protein product: CSARDPHGHTYEQYF.

This clonotype was observed at least ten times. V usage is TRBV20-1 and J usage is TRBJ1-1, with D unclear. The CDR3 has 12 amino acids. Germline values: CDR1 DFQATT, CDR2 SNEGSKA (reference sequence). Trimming removed 4 bases from V and 2 bases from J, with 8 bases in between. CDR3 nucleotide sequence: TGCAGTGCTATCTGGTATAACACTGAAGCTTTCTTT. Its protein product is CSAIWYNTEAFF.

The chain couples TRBV10-3 to TRBJ2-2; D not resolved. The CDR3 extends over 16 amino acids. Trimming removed 0 bases at V and 5 bases at J, with 13 bases between. Germline loops: CDR1 ENHRY, CDR2 SYGVKD. CDR3 DNA: TGTGCCATCAGTGAGTCGGGCGGTAGTTGGACCGGGGAGCTGTTTTTT. The encoded protein is CAISESGGSWTGELFF.

At least ten counts were recorded for this clonotype. The chain links TRBV29-1 to TRBJ2-7, with a weak D call TRBD1 (5 bases). From germline, CDR1 is SQVTM and CDR2 ANQGSEA. Trimming removed 0 bases from V and 1 base from J, with 10 bases in between. The CDR3 extends over 14 amino acids. As DNA, the CDR3 is TGCAGCGTTGAAGACAGGGCTTCTTCCTACGAGCAGTACTTC. It specifies CSVEDRASSYEQYF.

Only a few counts were recorded for this clonotype. V usage is TRBV3-1 and J usage is TRBJ2-5; TRBD2 agrees at 8 bases. The J segment lost 0 bases and the V segment lost 2 bases, leaving 5 bases of the junction unmatched. The CDR3 runs to 16 residues. CDR1 LGHDT and CDR2 YNNKEL come from the germline V gene (reference sequence). The CDR3 spells CASSQLLAAYQETQYF. The CDR3 nucleotides are TGTGCCAGCAGCCAACTACTAGCGGCGTACCAAGAGACCCAGTACTTC.

This chain connects TRBV27 to TRBJ1-4, with 8 bases lining up with TRBD1. The CDR3 is 16 residues long. Trimming cost V 6 bases and J 1 base; bases outside gene matches: 7. Germline V gene data show CDR1 as MNHEY and CDR2 as SMNVEV (reference sequence). The CDR3 loop reads CASSFRGLGTNEKLFF. Here the CDR3 DNA reads TGTGCCAGCAGCTTCAGGGGGCTGGGAACTAATGAAAAACTGTTTTTT.

This clonotype was recorded many times. The rearrangement links TRBV2 to TRBJ2-4, with D possibly being TRBD1 (6 bases). The CDR3 spans 13 residues. The V and J ends lost 4 bases and 8 bases respectively, with 12 bases between them. CDR1 SNHLY and CDR2 FYNNEI come from the germline V gene. The CDR3 is CASSGPGVYIQYF. CDR3 DNA sequence: TGTGCCAGCAGTGGGCCAGGGGTGTACATTCAGTACTTC.

This clonotype was picked up a small number of times. The chain has TRBV11-2 and TRBJ2-7; D uncertain. Germline V gene data show CDR1 as SGHAT and CDR2 as FQNNGV. This CDR3 is built from 12 residues. The ends were cut back, 4 bases at V and 8 bases at J, with 12 bases in the middle. CDR3 sequence reads: CASSSESRQQYF. CDR3 nucleotides: TGTGCCAGCAGCTCAGAGAGTCGGCAGCAGTACTTC.

The chain uses TRBV29-1 and TRBJ2-3; 9 bases fit TRBD2. This CDR3 comprises 15 residues. V dropped 3 bases and J dropped 5; count of bases not matched to a gene: 9. Germline loops: CDR1 SQVTM, CDR2 ANQGSEA. The CDR3 here is CSVEVAGGPGDTQYF. Here the CDR3 DNA reads TGCAGCGTTGAGGTCGCGGGAGGGCCTGGAGATACGCAGTATTTT.

This chain uses TRBV27 with TRBJ1-5; TRBD1 is a possible D gene (6 bases). Germline loops: CDR1 MNHEY, CDR2 SMNVEV (reference sequence). The CDR3 length is 16 residues. The V gene lost 7 bases and the J gene lost 3 bases, with 19 bases spanning the gap. The CDR3 coding sequence is TGTGCCAGCACCCAAAGAGGGGGGTGGGACAATCAGCCCCAGCATTTT. This codes for CASTQRGGWDNQPQHF.

This clonotype was counted between two and nine times. The CDR3 DNA follows: TGTGCCACCAGTGATCCGGGGGTGTCAGCTGAAGCTTTCTTT. It encodes CATSDPGVSAEAFF. The chain employs TRBV24-1 and TRBJ1-1; possible D gene TRBD1, 5 bases. The V gene's germline CDR1 is KGHDR and CDR2 SFDVKD. The CDR3 loop spans 14 amino acids. Trimming took 3 bases from V and 6 from J, leaving 13 bases between them.